This T cell receptor beta chain is drawn from a study of T cell responses to AZD1222 COVID-19 vaccine. The CDR3 totals 15 residues. Germline V CDR1 and CDR2: MDHEN, SYDVKM. V was shortened by 2 bases and J by 3 bases, with 12 bases between the two germline ends. Only in-frame clones appear in the TCRdb table, and some are missing; sequencing was by immunoSEQ multiplex PCR. The repertoire consists of 110,000 to 150,000 clones, with around 92% occurring once and the leading ten covering around 10%. The source of this sequence is an adult who had recovered from COVID-19. Source: peripheral blood, taken after recovery from COVID-19. The rearrangement uses TRBV28 and TRBJ2-3; D uncertain. The CDR3 loop is CASSLRTVGTDTQYF. The CDR3 region has the DNA TGTGCCAGCAGTTTACGGACCGTAGGGACAGATACGCAGTATTTT. The full variable domain, with the rest looked up from reference TRBV28 and TRBJ2-3, is DVKVTQSSRYLVKRTGEKVFLECVQDMDHENMFWYRQDPGLGLRLIYFSYDVKMKEKGDIPEGYSVSREKKERFSLILESASTNQTSMYLCASSLRTVGTDTQYFGPGTRLTVL.